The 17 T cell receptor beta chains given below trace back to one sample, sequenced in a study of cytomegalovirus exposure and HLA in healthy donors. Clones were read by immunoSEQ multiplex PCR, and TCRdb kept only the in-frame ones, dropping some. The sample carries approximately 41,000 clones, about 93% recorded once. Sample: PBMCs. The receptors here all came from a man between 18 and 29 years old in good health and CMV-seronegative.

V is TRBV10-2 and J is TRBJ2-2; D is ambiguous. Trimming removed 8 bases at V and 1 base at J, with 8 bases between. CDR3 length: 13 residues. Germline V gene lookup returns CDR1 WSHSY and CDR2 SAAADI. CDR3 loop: CASRKLNTGELFF. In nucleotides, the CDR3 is TGCGCCAGCCGCAAGCTGAACACCGGGGAGCTGTTTTTT.

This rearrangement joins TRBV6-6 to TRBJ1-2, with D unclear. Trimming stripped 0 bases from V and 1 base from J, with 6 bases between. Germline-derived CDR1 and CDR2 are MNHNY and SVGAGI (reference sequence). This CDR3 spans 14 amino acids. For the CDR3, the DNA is TGTGCCAGCAGTTACTCTCAGTTTAACTATGGCTACACCTTC. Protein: CASSYSQFNYGYTF.

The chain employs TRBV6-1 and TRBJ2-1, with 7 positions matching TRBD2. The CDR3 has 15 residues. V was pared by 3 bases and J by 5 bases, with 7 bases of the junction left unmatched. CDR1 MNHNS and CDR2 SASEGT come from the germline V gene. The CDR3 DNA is TGTGCCAGCAGTGATGGCGCTAGCGGCAACAATGAGCAGTTCTTC. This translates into CASSDGASGNNEQFF.

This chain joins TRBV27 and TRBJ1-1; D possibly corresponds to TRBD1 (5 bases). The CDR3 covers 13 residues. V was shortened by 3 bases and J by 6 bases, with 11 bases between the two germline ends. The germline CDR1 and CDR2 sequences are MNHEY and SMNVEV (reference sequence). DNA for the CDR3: TGTGCCAGCAGTTTTTCAGGGAGGCCTGAAGCTTTCTTT. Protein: CASSFSGRPEAFF.

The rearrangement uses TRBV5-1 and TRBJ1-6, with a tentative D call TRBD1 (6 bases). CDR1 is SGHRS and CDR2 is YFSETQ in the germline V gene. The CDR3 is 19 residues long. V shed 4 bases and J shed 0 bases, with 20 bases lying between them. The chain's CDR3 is CASSPTAGTPSSYNSPLHF. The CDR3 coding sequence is TGCGCCAGCAGCCCAACAGCCGGGACACCGAGCTCCTATAATTCACCCCTCCACTTT.

CDR3 protein: CASSLGALNYGYTF. The CDR3 DNA reads as TGTGCCAGCAGCTTAGGAGCGCTGAACTATGGCTACACCTTC. V usage is TRBV28 and J usage is TRBJ1-2, with D unclear. V was clipped by 6 bases and J by 2 bases, with 13 bases between them. CDR3 length: 14 amino acids. Germline lookup yields CDR1 MDHEN and CDR2 SYDVKM.

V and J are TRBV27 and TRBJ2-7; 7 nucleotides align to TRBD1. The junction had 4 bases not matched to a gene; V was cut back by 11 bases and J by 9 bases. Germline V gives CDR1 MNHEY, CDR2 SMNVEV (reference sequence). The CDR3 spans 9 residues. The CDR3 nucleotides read TGTGCCGGTCACAGGGGGCAGTACTTC. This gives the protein CAGHRGQYF.

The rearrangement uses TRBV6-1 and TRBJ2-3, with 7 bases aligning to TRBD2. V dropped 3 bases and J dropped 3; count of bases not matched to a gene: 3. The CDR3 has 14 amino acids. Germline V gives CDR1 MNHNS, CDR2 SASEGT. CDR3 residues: CASSERGLTDTQYF. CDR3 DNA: TGTGCCAGCAGTGAGCGGGGGTTAACAGATACGCAGTATTTT.

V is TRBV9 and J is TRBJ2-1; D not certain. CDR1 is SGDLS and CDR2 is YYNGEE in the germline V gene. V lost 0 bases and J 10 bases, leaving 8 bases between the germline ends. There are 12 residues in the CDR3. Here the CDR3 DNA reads TGTGCCAGCAGCGTAGATTCTTCCGAGCAGTTCTTC. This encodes CASSVDSSEQFF.

CDR3 amino acids: CAISPPLRGNSGNTIYF. The DNA of the CDR3 is TGTGCCATCAGTCCACCCTTACGGGGGAACTCTGGAAACACCATATATTTT. The chain uses TRBV10-3 and TRBJ1-3, with TRBD1 as a possible D gene (5 bases). The CDR3 has 17 amino acids. V was cut by 5 bases and J by 0 bases, with 17 bases left in between. Germline CDR1 ENHRY, CDR2 SYGVKD.

CDR3 in DNA: TGCAGCGTTTGGGGTGCGAGTAGCGGGAAGAAGAATGAGCAGTTCTTC. Translating it yields CSVWGASSGKKNEQFF. The chain couples TRBV29-1 to TRBJ2-1; 8 nucleotides match TRBD2. Trimming cost V 5 bases and J 7 bases; bases outside gene matches: 16. The CDR3 is 16 residues long. CDR1 is SQVTM and CDR2 is ANQGSEA in the germline V gene.

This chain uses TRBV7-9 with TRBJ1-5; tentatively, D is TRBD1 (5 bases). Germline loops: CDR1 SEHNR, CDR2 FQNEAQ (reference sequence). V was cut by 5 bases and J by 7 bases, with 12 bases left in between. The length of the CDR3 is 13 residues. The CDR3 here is CASSLGQKQPQHF. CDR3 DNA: TGTGCCAGCAGCCTGGGGCAGAAACAGCCCCAGCATTTT.

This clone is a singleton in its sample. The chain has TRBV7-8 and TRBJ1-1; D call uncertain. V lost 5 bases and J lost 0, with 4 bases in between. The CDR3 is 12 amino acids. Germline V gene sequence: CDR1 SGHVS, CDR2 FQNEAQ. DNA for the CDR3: TGTGCCAGCAGCCAGGTGAACACTGAAGCTTTCTTT. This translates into CASSQVNTEAFF. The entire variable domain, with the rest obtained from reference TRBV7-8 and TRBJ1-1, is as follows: GAGVSQSPRYKVAKRGQDVALRCDPISGHVSLFWYQQALGQGPEFLTYFQNEAQLDKSGLPSDRFFAERPEGSVSTLKIQRTQQEDSAVYLCASSQVNTEAFFGQGTRLTVV.

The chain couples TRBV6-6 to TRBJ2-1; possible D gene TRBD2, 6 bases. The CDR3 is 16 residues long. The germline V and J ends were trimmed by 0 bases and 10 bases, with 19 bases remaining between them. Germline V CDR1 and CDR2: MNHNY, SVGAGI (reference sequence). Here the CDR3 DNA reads TGTGCCAGCAGTTACTCCTCCGGGGGTCCCTTGGGGGAGCAGTTCTTC. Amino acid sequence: CASSYSSGGPLGEQFF.

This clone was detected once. CDR3 loop: CATSRDHITGWETQYF. CDR3 DNA sequence: TGTGCCACCAGCAGAGATCATATCACAGGTTGGGAGACCCAGTACTTC. The chain couples TRBV15 to TRBJ2-5; D possibly corresponds to TRBD1 (5 bases). The CDR3 consists of 16 residues. Germline lookup yields CDR1 LNHNV and CDR2 YYDKDF (reference sequence). V lost 0 bases and J lost 5, with 16 bases in between.

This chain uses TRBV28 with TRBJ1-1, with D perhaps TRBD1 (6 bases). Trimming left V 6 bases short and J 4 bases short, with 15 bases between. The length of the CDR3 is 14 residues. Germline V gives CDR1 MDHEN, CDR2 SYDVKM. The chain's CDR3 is CASRFQQGTTEAFF. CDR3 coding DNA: TGTGCCAGCAGATTCCAACAGGGAACCACTGAAGCTTTCTTT.

For the CDR3, the DNA is TGTGCCAGCAGCTCGGAACACTCAGGGGAACTAGCGGGGGGCGTTGAGCAGTTCTTC. Its translation is CASSSEHSGELAGGVEQFF. J is TRBJ2-1 and V is TRBV5-6; 12 nucleotides align to TRBD2. V was clipped by 3 bases and J by 9 bases; unmatched bases: 19. The CDR3 has 19 amino acids. CDR1 SGHDT and CDR2 YYEEEE come from the germline V gene. Full variable domain (outside the CDR3, taken from reference TRBV5-6 and TRBJ2-1): DAGVTQSPTHLIKTRGQQVTLRCSPKSGHDTVSWYQQALGQGPQFIFQYYEEEERQRGNFPDRFSGHQFPNYSSELNVNALLLGDSALYLCASSSEHSGELAGGVEQFFGPGTRLTVL.